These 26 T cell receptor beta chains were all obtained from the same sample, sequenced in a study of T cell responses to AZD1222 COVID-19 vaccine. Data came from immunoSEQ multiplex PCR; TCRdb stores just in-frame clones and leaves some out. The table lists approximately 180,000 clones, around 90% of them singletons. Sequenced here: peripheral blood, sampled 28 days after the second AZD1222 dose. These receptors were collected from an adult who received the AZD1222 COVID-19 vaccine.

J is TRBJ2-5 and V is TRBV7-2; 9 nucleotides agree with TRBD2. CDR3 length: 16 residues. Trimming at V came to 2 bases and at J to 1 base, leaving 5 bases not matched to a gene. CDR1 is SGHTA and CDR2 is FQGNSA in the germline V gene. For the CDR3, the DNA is TGTGCCAGCAGCTTAATGGGCGGGAGGGCCCAAGAGACCCAGTACTTC. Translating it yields CASSLMGGRAQETQYF.

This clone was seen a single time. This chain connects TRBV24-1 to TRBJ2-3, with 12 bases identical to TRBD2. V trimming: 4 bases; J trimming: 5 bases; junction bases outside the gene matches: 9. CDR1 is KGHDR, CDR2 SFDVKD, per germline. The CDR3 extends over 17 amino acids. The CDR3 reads CATSERLAGEFRDTQYF. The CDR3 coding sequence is TGTGCCACCAGTGAACGACTAGCGGGAGAATTTAGAGATACGCAGTATTTT.

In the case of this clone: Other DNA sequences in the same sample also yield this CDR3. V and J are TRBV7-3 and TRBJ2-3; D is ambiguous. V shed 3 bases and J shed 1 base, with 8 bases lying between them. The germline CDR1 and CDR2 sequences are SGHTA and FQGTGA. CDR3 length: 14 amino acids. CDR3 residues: CASSLGSGTDTQYF. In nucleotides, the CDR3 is TGTGCCAGCAGCTTGGGTTCCGGCACAGATACGCAGTATTTT.

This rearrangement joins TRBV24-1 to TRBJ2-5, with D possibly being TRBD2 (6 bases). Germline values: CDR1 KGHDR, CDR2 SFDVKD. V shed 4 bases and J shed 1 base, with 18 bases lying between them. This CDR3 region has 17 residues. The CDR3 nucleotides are TGTGCCACCAGTGACGGGGGAGGCCCGGGGTCCCAAGAGACCCAGTACTTC. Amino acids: CATSDGGGPGSQETQYF.

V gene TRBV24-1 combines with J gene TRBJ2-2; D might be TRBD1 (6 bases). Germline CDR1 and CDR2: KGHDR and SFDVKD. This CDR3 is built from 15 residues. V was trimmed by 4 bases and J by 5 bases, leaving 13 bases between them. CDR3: CATSEGAPETGELFF. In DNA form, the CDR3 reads TGTGCCACCAGTGAGGGGGCCCCGGAAACCGGGGAGCTGTTTTTT.

The CDR3 DNA follows: TGCGCCAGCAGCTTGGACAGGGTAAGAGCTTTCTTT. Its protein is CASSLDRVRAFF. The rearrangement links TRBV5-1 to TRBJ1-1; tentatively, D is TRBD1 (6 bases). This CDR3 has 12 amino acids. The germline V gene has CDR1 SGHRS and CDR2 YFSETQ. V shed 0 bases and J shed 10 bases, with 10 bases lying between them.

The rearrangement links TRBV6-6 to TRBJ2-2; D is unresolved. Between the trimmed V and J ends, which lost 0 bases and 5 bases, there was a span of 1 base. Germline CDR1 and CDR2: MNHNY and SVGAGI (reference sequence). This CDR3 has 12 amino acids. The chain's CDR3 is CASSYSTGELFF. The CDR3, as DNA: TGTGCCAGCAGTTACTCGACCGGGGAGCTGTTTTTT.

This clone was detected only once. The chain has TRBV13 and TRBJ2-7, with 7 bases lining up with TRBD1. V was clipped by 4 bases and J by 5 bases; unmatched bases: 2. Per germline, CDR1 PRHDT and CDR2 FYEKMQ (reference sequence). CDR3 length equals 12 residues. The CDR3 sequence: CASSSQGDEQYF. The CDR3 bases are TGTGCCAGCAGCTCCCAGGGGGACGAGCAGTACTTC.

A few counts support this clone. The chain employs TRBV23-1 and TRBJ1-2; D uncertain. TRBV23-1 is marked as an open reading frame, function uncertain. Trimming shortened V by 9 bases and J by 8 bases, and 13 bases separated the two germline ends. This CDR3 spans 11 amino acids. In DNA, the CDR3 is TGCGCCAGAGCAGGATTGGGGGGCTACACCTTC. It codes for CARAGLGGYTF.

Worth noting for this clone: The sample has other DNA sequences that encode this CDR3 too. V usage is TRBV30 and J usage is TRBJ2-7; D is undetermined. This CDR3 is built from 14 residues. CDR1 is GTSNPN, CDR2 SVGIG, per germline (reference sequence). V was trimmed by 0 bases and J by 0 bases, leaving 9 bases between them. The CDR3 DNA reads TGTGCCTGGAGTGTAGGTGGCGGCTCCTACGAGCAGTACTTC. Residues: CAWSVGGGSYEQYF.

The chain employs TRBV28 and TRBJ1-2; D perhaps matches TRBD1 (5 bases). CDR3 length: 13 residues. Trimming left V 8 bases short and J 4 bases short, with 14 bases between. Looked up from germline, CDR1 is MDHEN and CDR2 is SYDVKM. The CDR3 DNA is TGTGCCAGCTTGAAGGGGCTGGGCTATGGCTACACCTTC. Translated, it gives CASLKGLGYGYTF.

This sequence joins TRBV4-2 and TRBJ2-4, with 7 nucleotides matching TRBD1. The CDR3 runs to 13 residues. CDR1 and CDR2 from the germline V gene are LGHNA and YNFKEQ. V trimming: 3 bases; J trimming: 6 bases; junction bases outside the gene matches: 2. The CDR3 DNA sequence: TGTGCCAGCAGCCATGGGGACAGAAACATTCAGTACTTC. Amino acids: CASSHGDRNIQYF.

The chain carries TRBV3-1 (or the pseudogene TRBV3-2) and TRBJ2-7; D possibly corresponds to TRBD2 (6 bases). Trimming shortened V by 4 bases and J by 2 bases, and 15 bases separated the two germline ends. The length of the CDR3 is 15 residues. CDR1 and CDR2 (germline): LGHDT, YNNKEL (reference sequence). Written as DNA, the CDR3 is TGTGCCAGCAGCCGAAGGGGCGGGGACGCCTACGAGCAGTACTTC. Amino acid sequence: CASSRRGGDAYEQYF.

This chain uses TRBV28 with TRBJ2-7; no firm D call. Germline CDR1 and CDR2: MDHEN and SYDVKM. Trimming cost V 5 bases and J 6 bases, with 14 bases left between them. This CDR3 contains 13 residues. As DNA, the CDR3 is TGTGCCAGCAGTCTACCCCCCGCTGGCGAGCAGTACTTC. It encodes CASSLPPAGEQYF.

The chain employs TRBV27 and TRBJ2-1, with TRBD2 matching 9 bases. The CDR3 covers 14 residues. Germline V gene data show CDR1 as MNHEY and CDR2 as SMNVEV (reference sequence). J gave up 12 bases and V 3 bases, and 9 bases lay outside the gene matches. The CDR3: CASSLASGVTGQFF. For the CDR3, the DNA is TGTGCCAGCAGTTTGGCTAGCGGGGTCACGGGGCAGTTCTTC.

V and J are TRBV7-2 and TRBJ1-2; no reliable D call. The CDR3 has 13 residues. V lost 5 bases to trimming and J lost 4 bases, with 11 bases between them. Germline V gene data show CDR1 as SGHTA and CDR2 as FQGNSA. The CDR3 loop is CASSREHVYGYTF. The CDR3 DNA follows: TGTGCCAGCAGCCGTGAACATGTCTATGGCTACACCTTC.

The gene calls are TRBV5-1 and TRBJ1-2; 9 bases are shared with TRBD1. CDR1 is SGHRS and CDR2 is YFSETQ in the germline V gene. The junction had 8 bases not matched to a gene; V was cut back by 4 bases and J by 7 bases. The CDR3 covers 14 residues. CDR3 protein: CASSPEGQGIGYTF. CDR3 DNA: TGCGCCAGCAGCCCGGAGGGACAGGGAATTGGCTACACCTTC.

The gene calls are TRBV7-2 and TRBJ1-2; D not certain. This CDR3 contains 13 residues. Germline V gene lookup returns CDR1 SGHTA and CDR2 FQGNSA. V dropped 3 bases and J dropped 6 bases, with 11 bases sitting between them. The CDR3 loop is CASSFRRADGYTF. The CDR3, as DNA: TGTGCCAGCAGCTTCCGGCGGGCGGATGGCTACACCTTC. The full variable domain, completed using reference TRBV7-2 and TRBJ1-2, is GAGVSQSPSNKVTEKGKDVELRCDPISGHTALYWYRQSLGQGLEFLIYFQGNSAPDKSGLPSDRFSAERTGGSVSTLTIQRTQQEDSAVYLCASSFRRADGYTFGSGTRLTVV.

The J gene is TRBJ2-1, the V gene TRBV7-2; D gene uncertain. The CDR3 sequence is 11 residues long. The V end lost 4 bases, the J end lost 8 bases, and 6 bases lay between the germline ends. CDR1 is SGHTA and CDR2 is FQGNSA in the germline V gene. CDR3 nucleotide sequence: TGTGCCAGCAGCTCAACGTATGAGCAGTTCTTC. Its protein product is CASSSTYEQFF.

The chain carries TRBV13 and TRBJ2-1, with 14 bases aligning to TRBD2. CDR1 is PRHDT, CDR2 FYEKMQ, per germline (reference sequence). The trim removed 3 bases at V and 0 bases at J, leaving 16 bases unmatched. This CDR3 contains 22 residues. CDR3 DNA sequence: TGTGCCAGCAGCTTCCTAACTTGGACTAGCGGGAGGACGTACAGCTCCTACAATGAGCAGTTCTTC. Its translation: CASSFLTWTSGRTYSSYNEQFF.

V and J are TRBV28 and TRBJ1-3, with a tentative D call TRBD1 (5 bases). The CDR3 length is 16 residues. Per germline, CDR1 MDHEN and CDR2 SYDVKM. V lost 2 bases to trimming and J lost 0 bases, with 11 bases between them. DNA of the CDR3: TGTGCCAGCAGTTTAAGCGGGGACCCCTCTGGAAACACCATATATTTT. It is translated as CASSLSGDPSGNTIYF. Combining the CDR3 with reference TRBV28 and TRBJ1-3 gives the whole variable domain DVKVTQSSRYLVKRTGEKVFLECVQDMDHENMFWYRQDPGLGLRLIYFSYDVKMKEKGDIPEGYSVSREKKERFSLILESASTNQTSMYLCASSLSGDPSGNTIYFGEGSWLTVV.

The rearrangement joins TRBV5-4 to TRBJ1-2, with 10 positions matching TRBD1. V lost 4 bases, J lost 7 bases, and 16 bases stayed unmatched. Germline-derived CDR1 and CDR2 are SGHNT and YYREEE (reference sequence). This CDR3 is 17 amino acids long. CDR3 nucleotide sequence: TGTGCCAGCAGCCAGCGATCCTCCGGGACAGGGGACGGTGGCTACACCTTC. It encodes CASSQRSSGTGDGGYTF.

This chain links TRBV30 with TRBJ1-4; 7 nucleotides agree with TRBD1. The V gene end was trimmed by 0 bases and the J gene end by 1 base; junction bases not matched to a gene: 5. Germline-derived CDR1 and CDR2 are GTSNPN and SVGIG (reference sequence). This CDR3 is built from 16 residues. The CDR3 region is CAWSVLSGGTNEKLFF. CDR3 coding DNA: TGTGCCTGGAGTGTACTTTCAGGGGGAACTAATGAAAAACTGTTTTTT.

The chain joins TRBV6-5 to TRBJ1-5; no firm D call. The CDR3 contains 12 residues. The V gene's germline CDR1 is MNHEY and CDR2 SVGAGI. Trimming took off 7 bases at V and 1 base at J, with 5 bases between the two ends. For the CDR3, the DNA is TGTGCCAGCAAAGGGAGCAATCAGCCCCAGCATTTT. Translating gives CASKGSNQPQHF.

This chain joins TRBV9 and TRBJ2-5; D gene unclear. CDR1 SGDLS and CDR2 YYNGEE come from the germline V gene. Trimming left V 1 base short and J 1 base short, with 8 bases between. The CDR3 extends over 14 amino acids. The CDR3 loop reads CASSVRSFQETQYF. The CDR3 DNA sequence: TGTGCCAGCAGCGTAAGGAGCTTCCAAGAGACCCAGTACTTC.

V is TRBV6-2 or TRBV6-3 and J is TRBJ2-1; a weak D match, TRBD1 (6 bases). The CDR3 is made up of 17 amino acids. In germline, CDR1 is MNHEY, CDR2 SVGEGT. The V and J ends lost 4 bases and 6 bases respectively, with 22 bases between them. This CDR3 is CASSSLQQGPHPNEQFF. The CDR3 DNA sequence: TGTGCCAGCAGTTCCTTACAACAGGGTCCCCATCCCAATGAGCAGTTCTTC.